The next 25 T cell receptor beta chains were all read from a single sample in a study of blood T cell repertoires in COVID-19. Some clones are missing from TCRdb's copy, which holds only in-frame ones; the method was immunoSEQ multiplex PCR. The repertoire holds more than 110,000 clones, with 70% to 90% as singletons. Sequenced sample: peripheral blood. The source is a human donor in a cohort sampled during active COVID-19.

V and J are TRBV18 and TRBJ1-5; possible D gene TRBD1, 6 bases. This CDR3 contains 14 residues. CDR1 and CDR2 (germline): KGHSH, LQKENI. V lost 3 bases and J lost 6, with 12 bases in between. CDR3 sequence reads: CASSPSGARQPQHF. CDR3 DNA: TGTGCCAGCTCACCTTCAGGGGCCCGTCAGCCCCAGCATTTT. Full variable domain (outside the CDR3, taken from reference TRBV18 and TRBJ1-5): NAGVMQNPRHLVRRRGQEARLRCSPMKGHSHVYWYRQLPEEGLKFMVYLQKENIIDESGMPKERFSAEFPKEGPSILRIQQVVRGDSAAYFCASSPSGARQPQHFGDGTRLSIL.

The chain uses TRBV11-2 and TRBJ2-5, with TRBD2 matching over 9 bases. The V gene's germline CDR1 is SGHAT and CDR2 FQNNGV. This CDR3 is 16 amino acids long. J gave up 1 base and V 9 bases, and 12 bases lay outside the gene matches. CDR3 in amino acids: CARPAFSSGVQETQYF. The CDR3 coding sequence is TGTGCCAGGCCAGCGTTCTCTAGCGGGGTCCAAGAGACCCAGTACTTC.

This clone came up a few times. The J gene is TRBJ2-7, the V gene TRBV6-2 or TRBV6-3; 8 nucleotides match TRBD2. V lost 5 bases and J lost 3; bases outside the gene matches: 6. Germline V gives CDR1 MNHEY, CDR2 SVGEGT. The CDR3 totals 14 residues. For the CDR3, the DNA is TGTGCCAGCAGTCACGGACTAGCCGGCTACGAGCAGTACTTC. Residues: CASSHGLAGYEQYF.

The V and J genes are TRBV23-1 and TRBJ1-3, with D possibly TRBD1 on 5 matching bases. TRBV23-1 carries the ORF label, with uncertain function. The length of the CDR3 is 17 residues. V gave up 8 bases and J gave up 0 bases, with 20 bases separating them. For the CDR3, the DNA is TGCGCCAGCGGCCCCGCCCTGCGGGGCAACTCTGGAAACACCATATATTTT. Protein: CASGPALRGNSGNTIYF.

The J gene is TRBJ1-2, the V gene TRBV12-3 or TRBV12-4; D is undetermined. This CDR3 has 12 residues. V gave up 7 bases and J gave up 5 bases, with 11 bases separating them. Here the CDR3 reads CASTAGRYGYTF. The DNA for the CDR3 is TGTGCCAGCACCGCGGGCCGTTATGGCTACACCTTC.

The V call is TRBV6-5, the J call TRBJ1-2, with 9 bases fitting TRBD1. CDR3 length: 14 residues. Per the germline V gene, CDR1 is MNHEY and CDR2 is SVGAGI. Losses at the gene ends were 8 bases for V and 5 bases for J; bases not matched to a gene: 9. The CDR3 spells CASGPRDRDYGYTF. CDR3 bases: TGTGCCAGCGGCCCCCGGGACAGGGATTATGGCTACACCTTC.

The chain combines TRBV6-5 with TRBJ2-7, with D maybe TRBD2 (6 bases). The CDR3 consists of 12 residues. Germline V gives CDR1 MNHEY, CDR2 SVGAGI. Between the trimmed V and J ends, which lost 11 bases and 3 bases, there was a span of 14 bases. CDR3 in amino acids: CAGGNSYYEQYF. In DNA, the CDR3 is TGTGCCGGGGGGAACAGCTACTACGAGCAGTACTTC.

The J gene is TRBJ1-3, the V gene TRBV19; perhaps TRBD1 as D (6 bases). The V and J ends lost 3 bases and 1 base respectively, with 10 bases between them. The CDR3 runs to 15 residues. Per the germline V gene, CDR1 is LNHDA and CDR2 is SQIVND (reference sequence). This CDR3 reads CASSIGGYSGNTIYF. CDR3 nucleotide sequence: TGTGCCAGTAGTATTGGGGGCTATTCTGGAAACACCATATATTTT.

The chain couples TRBV5-1 to TRBJ2-7; 8 bases fit TRBD1. The CDR3 loop spans 13 amino acids. With 6 bases clipped from V and 2 bases from J, the junction kept 4 bases outside the gene matches. Germline lookup yields CDR1 SGHRS and CDR2 YFSETQ. The CDR3 DNA is TGCGCCAGCAAAGGACAGGGACCCTACGAGCAGTACTTC. Amino acids: CASKGQGPYEQYF.

The rearrangement joins TRBV5-3 to TRBJ1-1; D uncertain. TRBV5-3 is sorted into the ORF group, with uncertain function. The CDR3 has 9 amino acids. The V end lost 5 bases, the J end lost 10 bases, and 6 bases lay between the germline ends. CDR3 loop: CARSPGAFF. CDR3 in DNA: TGTGCCAGAAGTCCGGGAGCTTTCTTT.

The CDR3 DNA is TGTGCCTGGATAAAACGCGATAAAGTGAACACTGAAGCTTTCTTT. Translated, it gives CAWIKRDKVNTEAFF. This chain links TRBV30 with TRBJ1-1, with D unclear. CDR3 length: 15 residues. V was clipped by 4 bases and J by 0 bases, with 15 bases between them. Per the germline V gene, CDR1 is GTSNPN and CDR2 is SVGIG (reference sequence).

This clone has just one count. The chain carries TRBV19 and TRBJ2-6; perhaps TRBD2 as D (5 bases). V was cut by 7 bases and J by 3 bases, with 19 bases left in between. The CDR3 contains 17 residues. The germline gives CDR1 LNHDA, CDR2 SQIVND (reference sequence). The CDR3 DNA is TGTGCCAGTAACATCAGAGGAGGTTCCGTTGGGGCCAACGTCCTGACTTTC. Residues: CASNIRGGSVGANVLTF.

The rearrangement joins TRBV5-1 to TRBJ2-7; 11 bases map to TRBD2. The CDR3 covers 18 residues. Looked up from germline, CDR1 is SGHRS and CDR2 is YFSETQ. J lost 2 bases, V lost 4 bases, and 14 bases had no gene match. The CDR3 DNA reads as TGCGCCAGCAGCACTGGGACTAGCGGTCACCTTTCCCCCTACGAGCAGTACTTC. Protein product: CASSTGTSGHLSPYEQYF.

The chain recombines TRBV4-1 with TRBJ2-5; tentatively, D is TRBD2 (6 bases). The germline V gene has CDR1 MGHRA and CDR2 YSYEKL. This CDR3 comprises 15 residues. V dropped 0 bases and J dropped 7 bases, with 15 bases sitting between them. CDR3 coding DNA: TGCGCCAGCAGCCAAGAGGACTACCCCCCCCGGACCCAGTACTTC. Translating gives CASSQEDYPPRTQYF.

The chain carries TRBV6-5 and TRBJ1-1; D is undetermined. The germline CDR1 and CDR2 sequences are MNHEY and SVGAGI. Trimming removed 2 bases from V and 5 bases from J, with 3 bases in between. The CDR3 has 11 residues. CDR3 DNA: TGTGCCAGCAGTTACCCTACTGAAGCTTTCTTT. Amino acid sequence: CASSYPTEAFF.

This clone was detected a few times. This chain connects TRBV7-3 to TRBJ2-3; 10 bases fit TRBD2. V shed 2 bases and J 5 bases; nucleotides not matched to a gene: 4. This CDR3 comprises 15 residues. Germline V gene data show CDR1 as SGHTA and CDR2 as FQGTGA. Here the CDR3 reads CASSLLAGVVDTQYF. CDR3 nucleotides: TGTGCCAGCAGCTTACTAGCGGGAGTGGTAGATACGCAGTATTTT.

J is TRBJ1-1 and V is TRBV7-3; TRBD1 might be the D (5 bases). The CDR3 has 15 amino acids. The germline V and J ends were trimmed by 2 bases and 3 bases, with 13 bases remaining between them. CDR1 SGHTA and CDR2 FQGTGA come from the germline V gene. The CDR3 loop is CASSLDYGGDTEAFF. For the CDR3, the DNA is TGTGCCAGCAGCTTAGATTACGGGGGTGACACTGAAGCTTTCTTT.

V gene TRBV19 combines with J gene TRBJ1-4, with unresolved D. The CDR3 consists of 14 residues. Germline loops: CDR1 LNHDA, CDR2 SQIVND (reference sequence). V lost 0 bases and J 3 bases, leaving 5 bases between the germline ends. The CDR3 nucleotides are TGTGCCAGTAGTATAGACGGAGCTAATGAAAAACTGTTTTTT. It codes for CASSIDGANEKLFF.

The chain has TRBV6-2 or TRBV6-3 and TRBJ2-3; 11 bases align to TRBD2. This CDR3 spans 16 amino acids. With V trimmed by 5 bases and J by 8 bases, 12 bases remained unmatched. CDR1 and CDR2 (germline): MNHEY, SVGEGT. The CDR3 sequence is CASSAPLAGALGTQYF. The DNA for the CDR3 is TGTGCCAGCAGTGCCCCACTAGCGGGGGCCTTAGGTACGCAGTATTTT.

This clone occurred a few times. V and J are TRBV28 and TRBJ1-5, with D perhaps matching TRBD1 (6 bases). V gave up 11 bases and J gave up 15 bases, with 23 bases separating them. In germline, CDR1 is MDHEN, CDR2 SYDVKM. The CDR3 is made up of 12 amino acids. The CDR3 region is CAVGHKTGLSHF. The CDR3 DNA is TGTGCCGTAGGGCACAAGACAGGCCTTTCGCATTTT.

DNA of the CDR3: TGTGCCAGCAGCATCCTCCTCGGGGGGGCGGTCTACAATGAGCAGTTCTTC. It specifies CASSILLGGAVYNEQFF. J is TRBJ2-1 and V is TRBV11-2, with 8 bases that match TRBD2. CDR1 SGHAT and CDR2 FQNNGV come from the germline V gene. J was trimmed by 3 bases and V by 5 bases; bases with no gene match: 12. The CDR3 is 17 residues long.

In DNA, the CDR3 is TGTGCCAGCAGGGTTTTGGGGGCGCAGTACACTGAAGCTTTCTTT. This encodes CASRVLGAQYTEAFF. This chain links TRBV28 with TRBJ1-1; possibly TRBD1 for D (6 bases). The CDR3 has 15 residues. The ends were cut back, 6 bases at V and 3 bases at J, with 17 bases in the middle. In germline, CDR1 is MDHEN, CDR2 SYDVKM.

The V gene is TRBV18, the J gene TRBJ2-3; tentative D call: TRBD2 (5 bases). Germline V gene lookup returns CDR1 KGHSH and CDR2 LQKENI. CDR3 size: 13 residues. V lost 1 base to trimming and J lost 3 bases, with 5 bases between them. The CDR3 DNA reads TGTGCCAGCTCACCACGACTAACAGATACGCAGTATTTT. Protein product: CASSPRLTDTQYF. The entire variable domain, with the rest obtained from reference TRBV18 and TRBJ2-3, is as follows: NAGVMQNPRHLVRRRGQEARLRCSPMKGHSHVYWYRQLPEEGLKFMVYLQKENIIDESGMPKERFSAEFPKEGPSILRIQQVVRGDSAAYFCASSPRLTDTQYFGPGTRLTVL.

This clone was counted a single time. This rearrangement joins TRBV28 to TRBJ2-1; TRBD2 agrees at 12 bases. The V gene's germline CDR1 is MDHEN and CDR2 SYDVKM. Germline trimming cut 5 bases from V and 7 bases from J; bases unmatched to any gene: 6. The CDR3 runs 15 residues. CDR3 bases: TGTGCCAGCAGTATCCGGACTAGCGGGATGAATGAGCAGTTCTTC. Translating gives CASSIRTSGMNEQFF.

CDR3 DNA sequence: TGTGCCAGCAGTTTAGCGGGCAAAAACATTCAGTACTTC. Amino acid sequence: CASSLAGKNIQYF. This sequence joins TRBV28 and TRBJ2-4, with D possibly being TRBD2 (5 bases). Trimming stripped 2 bases from V and 3 bases from J, with 5 bases between. The CDR3 runs to 13 residues. Germline V gene lookup returns CDR1 MDHEN and CDR2 SYDVKM.